The 6 T cell receptor beta chains below all came from one sample that was sequenced in a study of OX40 agonist ivuxolimab in advanced cancers. Method: immunoSEQ multiplex PCR; TCRdb's copy keeps in-frame clones and lacks some. The profile shows approximately 70,000 clones, approximately 85% of them singletons. The sample here was CD4+ or CD8+ T cells sorted from blood, taken in a trial of the OX40 agonist ivuxolimab. Receptors were obtained from an adult with an advanced solid tumor such as melanoma, head and neck, liver or kidney cancer.

This clone was detected only once. The V gene is TRBV5-8, the J gene TRBJ1-5; the D is unclear. Trimming took off 0 bases at V and 2 bases at J, with 9 bases between the two ends. CDR1 and CDR2 from the germline V gene are SGHTS and YDEGEE. The CDR3 is 15 residues long. The chain's CDR3 is CASSLGSVRNQPQHF. The CDR3 DNA follows: TGTGCCAGCAGCTTGGGATCGGTGCGCAATCAGCCCCAGCATTTT.

The J gene is TRBJ1-1, the V gene TRBV5-4; D is perhaps TRBD1 (6 bases). The V end was cut by 3 bases, the J end by 5 bases, with 14 bases between. CDR3 length equals 14 residues. Germline V gene lookup returns CDR1 SGHNT and CDR2 YYREEE (reference sequence). The CDR3 coding sequence is TGTGCCAGCAGCTCCTACAGGGTAGGGACTGAAGCTTTCTTT. This encodes CASSSYRVGTEAFF.

This chain connects TRBV18 to TRBJ2-3, with a tentative D call TRBD2 (6 bases). The CDR3 is 22 residues long. Between the trimmed V and J ends, which lost 0 bases and 0 bases, there was a span of 28 bases. Per germline, CDR1 KGHSH and CDR2 LQKENI. For the CDR3, the DNA is TGTGCCAGCTCACCACCGAACCGGCCCCTAGGAGGCGGAGGGGCTAGCACAGATACGCAGTATTTT. The encoded protein is CASSPPNRPLGGGGASTDTQYF.

This clone is a singleton in its sample. This chain links TRBV28 with TRBJ2-1; TRBD2 matches at 9 bases. The CDR3 length is 17 residues. The ends lost 6 bases at V and 4 bases at J; junction bases unmatched: 13. CDR1 and CDR2 from the germline V gene are MDHEN and SYDVKM. The CDR3 region is CASRGLSGRSWYNEQFF. Written as DNA, the CDR3 is TGTGCCAGCAGGGGCCTTAGCGGGAGATCGTGGTACAATGAGCAGTTCTTC.

This chain uses TRBV5-1 with TRBJ1-2, with 7 bases lining up with TRBD1. After removal of 3 bases from V and 0 bases from J, the junction contained 2 bases not matched to a gene. This CDR3 contains 14 residues. From germline, CDR1 is SGHRS and CDR2 YFSETQ. The CDR3 sequence: CASSSGTANYGYTF. In nucleotides, the CDR3 is TGCGCCAGCAGCTCAGGGACAGCTAACTATGGCTACACCTTC.

The chain is built from TRBV5-4 and TRBJ2-1; 8 bases are shared with TRBD2. The germline V gene has CDR1 SGHNT and CDR2 YYREEE (reference sequence). The CDR3 has 15 residues. V lost 3 bases, J lost 8 bases, and 10 bases stayed unmatched. CDR3 nucleotides: TGTGCCAGCAGCTCGGGTCGGTTGCGGGAGGATGAGCAGTTCTTC. Translated: CASSSGRLREDEQFF.